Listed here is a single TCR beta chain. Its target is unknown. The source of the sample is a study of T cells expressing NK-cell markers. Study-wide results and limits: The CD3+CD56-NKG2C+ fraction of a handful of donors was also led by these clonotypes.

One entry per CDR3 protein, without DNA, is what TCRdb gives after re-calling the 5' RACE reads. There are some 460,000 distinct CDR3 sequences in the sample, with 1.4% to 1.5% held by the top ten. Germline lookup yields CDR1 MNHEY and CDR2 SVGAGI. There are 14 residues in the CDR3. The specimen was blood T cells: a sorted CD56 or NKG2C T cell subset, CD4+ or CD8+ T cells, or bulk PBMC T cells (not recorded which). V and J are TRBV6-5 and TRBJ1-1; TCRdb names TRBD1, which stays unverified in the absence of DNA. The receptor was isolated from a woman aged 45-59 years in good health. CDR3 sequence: CASSFGQGRTEAFF.